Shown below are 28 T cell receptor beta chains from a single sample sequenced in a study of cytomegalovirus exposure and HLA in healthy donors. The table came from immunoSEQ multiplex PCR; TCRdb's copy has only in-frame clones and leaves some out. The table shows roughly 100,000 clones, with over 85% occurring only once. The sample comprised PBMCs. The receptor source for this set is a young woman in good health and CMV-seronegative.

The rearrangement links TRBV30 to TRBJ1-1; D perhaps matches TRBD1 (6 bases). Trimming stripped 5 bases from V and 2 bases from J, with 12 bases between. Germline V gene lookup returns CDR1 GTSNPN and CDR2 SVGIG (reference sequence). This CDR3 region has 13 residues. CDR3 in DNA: TGTGCCTGGGATCGGGGACATAACACTGAAGCTTTCTTT. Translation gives CAWDRGHNTEAFF.

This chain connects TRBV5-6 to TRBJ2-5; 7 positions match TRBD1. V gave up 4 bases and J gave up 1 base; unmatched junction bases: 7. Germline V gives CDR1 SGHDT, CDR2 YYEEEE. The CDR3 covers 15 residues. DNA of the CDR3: TGTGCCAGCAGCCTACGGACAGGTACCCAAGAGACCCAGTACTTC. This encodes CASSLRTGTQETQYF.

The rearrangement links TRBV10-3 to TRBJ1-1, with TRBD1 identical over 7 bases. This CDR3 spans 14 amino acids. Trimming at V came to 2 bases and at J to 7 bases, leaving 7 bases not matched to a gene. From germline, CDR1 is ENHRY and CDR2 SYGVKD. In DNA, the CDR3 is TGTGCCATCAGTGAGCACAGGGGCAAGGGTGAAGCTTTCTTT. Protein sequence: CAISEHRGKGEAFF.

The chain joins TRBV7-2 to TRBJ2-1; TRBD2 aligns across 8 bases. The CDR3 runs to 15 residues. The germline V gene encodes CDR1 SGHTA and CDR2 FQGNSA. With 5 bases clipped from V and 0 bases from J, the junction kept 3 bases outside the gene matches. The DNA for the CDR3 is TGTGCCAGCAGCCAGCGGGGGAGCTCCTACAATGAGCAGTTCTTC. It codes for CASSQRGSSYNEQFF.

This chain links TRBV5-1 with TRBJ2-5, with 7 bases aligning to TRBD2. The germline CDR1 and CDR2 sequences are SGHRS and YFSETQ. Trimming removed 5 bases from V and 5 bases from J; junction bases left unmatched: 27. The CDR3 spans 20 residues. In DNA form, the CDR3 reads TGCGCCAGCAGGGCCGGGAGGAACTTTGAACCCAGCAATGACGTGGAGACCCAGTACTTC. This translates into CASRAGRNFEPSNDVETQYF.

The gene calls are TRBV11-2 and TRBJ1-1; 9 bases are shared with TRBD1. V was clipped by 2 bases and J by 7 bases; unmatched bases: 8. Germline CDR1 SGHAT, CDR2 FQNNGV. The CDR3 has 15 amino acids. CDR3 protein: CASSLSGGTGNEAFF. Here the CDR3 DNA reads TGTGCCAGCAGCTTATCGGGGGGGACAGGGAATGAAGCTTTCTTT.

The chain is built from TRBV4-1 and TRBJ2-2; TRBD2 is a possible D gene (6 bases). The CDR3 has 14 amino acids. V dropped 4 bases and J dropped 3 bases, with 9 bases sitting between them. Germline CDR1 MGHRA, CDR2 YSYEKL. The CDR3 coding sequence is TGCGCCAGCAGCCCGGGACTTTACACCGGGGAGCTGTTTTTT. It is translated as CASSPGLYTGELFF.

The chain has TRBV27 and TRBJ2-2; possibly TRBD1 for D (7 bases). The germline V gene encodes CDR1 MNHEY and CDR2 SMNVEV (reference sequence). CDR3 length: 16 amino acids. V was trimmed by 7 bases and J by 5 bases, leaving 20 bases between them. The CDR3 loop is CASILQWAGGTGELFF. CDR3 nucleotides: TGTGCCAGCATTCTCCAATGGGCAGGGGGGACCGGGGAGCTGTTTTTT.

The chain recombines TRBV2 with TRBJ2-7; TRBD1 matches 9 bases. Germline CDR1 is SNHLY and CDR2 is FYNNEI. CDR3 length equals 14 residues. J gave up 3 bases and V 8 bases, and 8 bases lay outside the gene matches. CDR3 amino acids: CASPSRDRDYEQYF. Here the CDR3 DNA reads TGTGCCAGCCCGTCGAGGGACAGGGACTACGAGCAGTACTTC.

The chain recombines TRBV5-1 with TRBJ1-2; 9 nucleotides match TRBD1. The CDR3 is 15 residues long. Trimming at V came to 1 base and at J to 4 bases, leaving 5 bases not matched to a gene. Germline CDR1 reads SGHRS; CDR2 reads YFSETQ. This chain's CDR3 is CASSLTGGELYGYTF. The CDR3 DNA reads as TGCGCCAGCAGCTTGACAGGGGGCGAACTCTATGGCTACACCTTC.

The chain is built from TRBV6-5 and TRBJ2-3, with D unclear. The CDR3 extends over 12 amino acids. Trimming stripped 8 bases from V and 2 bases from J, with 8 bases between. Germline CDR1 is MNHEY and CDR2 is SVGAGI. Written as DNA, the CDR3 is TGTGCCAGCGGCGGCTCCACAGATACGCAGTATTTT. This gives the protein CASGGSTDTQYF.

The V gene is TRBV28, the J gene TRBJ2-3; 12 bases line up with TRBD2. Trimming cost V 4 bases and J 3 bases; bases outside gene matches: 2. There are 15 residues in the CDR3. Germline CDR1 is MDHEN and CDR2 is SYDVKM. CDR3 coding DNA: TGTGCCAGCAGTTCCCTAGCGGGAGGGACAGATACGCAGTATTTT. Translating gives CASSSLAGGTDTQYF.

The CDR3 protein is CASSLNRGPTDTQYF. In nucleotides, the CDR3 is TGTGCCAGCAGCCTCAATAGGGGGCCCACAGATACGCAGTATTTT. V is TRBV11-1 and J is TRBJ2-3; 7 bases map to TRBD1. This CDR3 has 15 residues. Germline loops: CDR1 SGHAT, CDR2 FQDESV (reference sequence). The trim removed 5 bases at V and 2 bases at J, leaving 7 bases unmatched. The full variable domain, with the rest looked up from reference TRBV11-1 and TRBJ2-3, is EAEVAQSPRYKITEKSQAVAFWCDPISGHATLYWYRQILGQGPELLVQFQDESVVDDSQLPKDRFSAERLKGVDSTLKIQPAELGDSAMYLCASSLNRGPTDTQYFGPGTRLTVL.

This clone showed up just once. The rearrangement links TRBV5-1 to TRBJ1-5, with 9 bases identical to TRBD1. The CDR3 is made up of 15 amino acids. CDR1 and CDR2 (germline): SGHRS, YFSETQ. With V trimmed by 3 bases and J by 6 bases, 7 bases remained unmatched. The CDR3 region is CASSSLPGQGQPQHF. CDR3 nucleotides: TGCGCCAGCAGCTCTTTACCGGGACAGGGTCAGCCCCAGCATTTT. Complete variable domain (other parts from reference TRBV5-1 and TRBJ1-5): KAGVTQTPRYLIKTRGQQVTLSCSPISGHRSVSWYQQTPGQGLQFLFEYFSETQRNKGNFPGRFSGRQFSNSRSEMNVSTLELGDSALYLCASSSLPGQGQPQHFGDGTRLSIL.

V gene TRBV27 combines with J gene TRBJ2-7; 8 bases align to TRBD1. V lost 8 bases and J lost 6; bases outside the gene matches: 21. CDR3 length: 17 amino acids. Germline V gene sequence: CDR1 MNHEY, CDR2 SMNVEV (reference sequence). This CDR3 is CASGKLTGAPLKLEQYF. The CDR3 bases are TGTGCCAGCGGAAAACTGACAGGGGCTCCCCTCAAGCTCGAGCAGTACTTC.

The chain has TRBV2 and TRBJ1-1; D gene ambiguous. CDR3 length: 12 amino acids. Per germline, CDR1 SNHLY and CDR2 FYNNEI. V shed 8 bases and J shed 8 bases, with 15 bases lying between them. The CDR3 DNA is TGTGCCAGCCTATCCCCCCTCAGGGAAGCTTTCTTT. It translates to CASLSPLREAFF.

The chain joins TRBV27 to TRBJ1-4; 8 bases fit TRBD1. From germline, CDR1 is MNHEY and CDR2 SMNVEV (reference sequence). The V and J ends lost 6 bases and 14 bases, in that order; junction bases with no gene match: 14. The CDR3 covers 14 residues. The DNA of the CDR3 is TGTGCCAGCAGAAGGGCAGGGGGCTTAGAACGGCTGTTTTTT. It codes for CASRRAGGLERLFF.

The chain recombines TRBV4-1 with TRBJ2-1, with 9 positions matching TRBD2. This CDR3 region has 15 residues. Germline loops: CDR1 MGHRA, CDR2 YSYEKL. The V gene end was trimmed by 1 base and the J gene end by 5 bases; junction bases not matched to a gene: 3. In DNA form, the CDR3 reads TGCGCCAGCAGCCAAGGGGCTAGCGGGGACAATGAGCAGTTCTTC. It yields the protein CASSQGASGDNEQFF.

Here the CDR3 reads CASSLGRGSTDTQYF. The CDR3 DNA sequence: TGTGCCAGCAGCTTAGGGCGGGGTAGCACAGATACGCAGTATTTT. The rearrangement links TRBV7-2 to TRBJ2-3, with D possibly being TRBD2 (6 bases). The length of the CDR3 is 15 residues. CDR1 is SGHTA and CDR2 is FQGNSA in the germline V gene. V shed 1 base and J shed 0 bases, with 8 bases lying between them.

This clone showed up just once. CDR3 residues: CASSLVTGTEQYF. For the CDR3, the DNA is TGTGCCAGCAGCTTAGTTACGGGTACGGAGCAGTACTTC. The chain links TRBV7-2 to TRBJ2-7; D is unclear. The CDR3 has 13 amino acids. The V end lost 1 base, the J end lost 7 bases, and 11 bases lay between the germline ends. The germline V gene has CDR1 SGHTA and CDR2 FQGNSA.

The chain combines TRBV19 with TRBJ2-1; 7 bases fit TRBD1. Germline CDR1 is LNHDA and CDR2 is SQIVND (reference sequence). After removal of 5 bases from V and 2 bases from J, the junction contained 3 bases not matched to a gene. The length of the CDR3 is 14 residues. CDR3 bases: TGTGCCAGTAGTTACAGGGGAGCCTACAATGAGCAGTTCTTC. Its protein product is CASSYRGAYNEQFF.

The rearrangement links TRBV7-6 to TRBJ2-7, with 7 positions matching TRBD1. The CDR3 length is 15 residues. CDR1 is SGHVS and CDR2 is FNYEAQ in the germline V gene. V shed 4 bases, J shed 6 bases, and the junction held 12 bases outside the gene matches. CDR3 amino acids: CASSSETGFGSEQYF. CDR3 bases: TGTGCCAGCAGCTCAGAGACAGGGTTTGGCTCCGAGCAGTACTTC.

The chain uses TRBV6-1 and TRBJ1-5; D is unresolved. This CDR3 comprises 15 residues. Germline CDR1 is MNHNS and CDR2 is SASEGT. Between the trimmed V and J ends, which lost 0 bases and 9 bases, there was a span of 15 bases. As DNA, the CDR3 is TGTGCCAGCAGTGAAGCGCGAGGGTCTTGGGGGCCCCAGCATTTT. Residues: CASSEARGSWGPQHF.

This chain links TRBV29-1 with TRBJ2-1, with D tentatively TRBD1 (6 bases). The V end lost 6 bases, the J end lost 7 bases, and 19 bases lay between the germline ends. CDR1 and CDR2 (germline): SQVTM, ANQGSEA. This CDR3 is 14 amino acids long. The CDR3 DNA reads TGCAGCGTCGTTAAAGGGGGAGAAGGGAATGAGCAGTTCTTC. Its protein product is CSVVKGGEGNEQFF.

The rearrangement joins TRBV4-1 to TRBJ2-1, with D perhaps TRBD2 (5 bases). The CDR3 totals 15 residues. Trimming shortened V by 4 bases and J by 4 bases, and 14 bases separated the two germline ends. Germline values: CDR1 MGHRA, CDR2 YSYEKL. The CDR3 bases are TGCGCCAGCAGCCGGCTGCATGGGGAGTACAATGAGCAGTTCTTC. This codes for CASSRLHGEYNEQFF.

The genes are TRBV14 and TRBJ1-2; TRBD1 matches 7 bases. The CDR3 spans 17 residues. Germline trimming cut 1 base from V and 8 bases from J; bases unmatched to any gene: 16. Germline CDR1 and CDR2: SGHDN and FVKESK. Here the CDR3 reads CASSQVPPAGGIGGYTF. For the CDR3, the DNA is TGTGCCAGCAGCCAAGTTCCTCCCGCAGGGGGGATAGGAGGCTACACCTTC.

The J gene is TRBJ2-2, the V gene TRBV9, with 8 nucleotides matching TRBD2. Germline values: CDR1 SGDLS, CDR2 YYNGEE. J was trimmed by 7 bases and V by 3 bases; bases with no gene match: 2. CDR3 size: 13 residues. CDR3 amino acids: CASSGGTSGELFF. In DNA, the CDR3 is TGTGCCAGCAGCGGCGGGACTAGCGGGGAGCTGTTTTTT.

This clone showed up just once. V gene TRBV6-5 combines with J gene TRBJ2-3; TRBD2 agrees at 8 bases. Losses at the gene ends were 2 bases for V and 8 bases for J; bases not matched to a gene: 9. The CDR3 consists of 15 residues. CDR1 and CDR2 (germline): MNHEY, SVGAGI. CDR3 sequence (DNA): TGTGCCAGCAGTTACCCAGCGGGGGACATCTCTACGCAGTATTTT. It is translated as CASSYPAGDISTQYF.